This T cell receptor (beta chain) derives from a study of cytomegalovirus exposure and HLA in healthy donors (dated by TCRdb to the late 2010s). Regarding the research as a whole: According to a later analysis, the approximately 130 validation repertoires were produced on the same platform as the approximately 610 repertoires of the first cohort. The aim of the study was to test whether cataloging public T cell receptors could identify signatures of past pathogen exposure. A separate validation cohort of 100 to 150 different subjects was used in addition to the approximately 640-subject first cohort. High-throughput TCR immunosequencing, statistical association of individual TCRs with disease status, and machine learning were combined to predict cytomegalovirus infection status.

The paper as a whole reports these results and caveats: The authors suggested that the approach could potentially be extended to other disease states and immunological phenotypes. A total of 150 to 200 TCR beta chains were listed by the study as associated with cytomegalovirus. A few of the identified cytomegalovirus-associated TCR beta chains were confirmed in vitro to be specific for cytomegalovirus antigens. All 130 or so repertoires were used to score co-occurrence in the validation cohort in a later analysis, because that analysis had no HLA typing for the cohort. In a later analysis, TCRs clustered in the first cohort were found to also tend to co-occur in the 100 to 150 validation repertoires, with approximately 95% of cluster scores above 0. Across donors, most TCR sequences were observed very rarely, whereas some public TCRs were present in many individuals. The classifier was reported to diagnose cytomegalovirus status with high specificity and sensitivity in both the original and validation cohorts.

Donors formed part of the validation cohort, which comprised about 120 subjects and was distinct from the first cohort of under 800 subjects. Library preparation used the immunoSEQ multiplex PCR assay. The original pipeline was this. A statistical classification framework was built for diagnosing cytomegalovirus status from the catalog of TCR beta chain sequences. The immuneACCESS repertoire file appears here via TCRdb, limited to in-frame rearrangements. These files lack a portion of the clones; in checked studies, under half of the deficit traces to unresolved V genes, and the cause of the others is not known. V and J calls and clone size follow that table, whereas D and trimming were derived from the DNA. Present in this sample are about 44,000 clones, 93% of which were seen just once. In total, the top ten clones hold roughly 2.1% of the sample. The CDR3, from cysteine to phenylalanine, totals 12 residues. CDR3 DNA only is kept here, 36 bases in frame from base 1. Trimming at the junction amounts to 4 bases on V and 6 bases on J, and the germline ends lie 11 bases apart. CDR1 SQVTM and CDR2 ANQGSEA were looked up in the germline V gene.

Comment on this clone: This clone's antigen is unknown. Per-nucleotide qualities are absent, and no much larger clonotype sits a single base away.

Sequenced input: PBMCs. The clonotype originates from a woman under 30 in good health and CMV-seronegative. The sequence joins TRBV29-1 to TRBJ2-3; possibly the D gene is TRBD2, per 5 matching bases. The DNA reads TGCAGCGTTGTCCCCTGGAGGGATACGCAGTATTTT. This encodes CSVVPWRDTQYF.